A single sample is the source of the 27 T cell receptor beta chains below, sequenced in a study of Tregs in tolerant kidney transplant recipients. Which antigens these TCRs recognize remains unknown. Generated by immunoSEQ multiplex PCR, the TCRdb table keeps only in-frame clones and is missing some. The sample shows several thousand clones, about a third of them seen only once. CFSE-labeled recipient PBMCs were cultured six to seven days with irradiated graft donor PBMCs, then FACS-sorted. Specimen: CD8+ T cells from blood cultured with allogeneic cells, collected before the transplant. The source of these receptors is a human patient who received a combined kidney and bone marrow transplant.

The chain is built from TRBV6-5 and TRBJ2-7, with unresolved D. The V end lost 3 bases, the J end lost 3 bases, and 9 bases lay between the germline ends. This CDR3 contains 13 residues. Germline CDR1 MNHEY, CDR2 SVGAGI. CDR3 sequence reads: CASSYTLNYEQYF. CDR3 in DNA: TGTGCCAGCAGTTATACATTGAACTACGAGCAGTACTTC.

The J gene is TRBJ2-1, the V gene TRBV27, with TRBD1 matching 9 bases. The CDR3 has 14 residues. Trimming took 5 bases from V and 4 from J; bases not matched to a gene: 3. In germline, CDR1 is MNHEY, CDR2 SMNVEV (reference sequence). In nucleotides, the CDR3 is TGTGCCAGCAGTGAGGACAGGGGTTACAATGAGCAGTTCTTC. Protein sequence: CASSEDRGYNEQFF.

The chain carries TRBV27 and TRBJ2-7; D might be TRBD1 (6 bases). Germline CDR1 MNHEY, CDR2 SMNVEV (reference sequence). CDR3 size: 14 residues. Trimming left V 5 bases short and J 3 bases short, with 14 bases between. The CDR3 DNA reads TGTGCCAGCAGTGCCTCGACAGGCTTCTACGAGCAGTACTTC. Protein: CASSASTGFYEQYF.

CDR3 protein: CASRTGTSGWTQYF. CDR3 DNA sequence: TGTGCCAGCAGGACCGGGACTAGCGGGTGGACCCAGTACTTC. V is TRBV5-4 and J is TRBJ2-5; the match to TRBD2 covers 12 bases. CDR3 length: 14 residues. Germline V gives CDR1 SGHNT, CDR2 YYREEE (reference sequence). The V and J ends lost 5 bases and 7 bases, in that order; junction bases with no gene match: 6.

This chain joins TRBV4-3 and TRBJ1-1; D ambiguous. The CDR3 length is 14 residues. The germline V gene has CDR1 LGHNA and CDR2 YSLEER. Trimming cost V 1 base and J 1 base, with 7 bases left between them. Written as DNA, the CDR3 is TGCGCCAGCAGCCAAGTCGCGGGGAACACTGAAGCTTTCTTT. Its protein is CASSQVAGNTEAFF.

This clone is labeled as medium-sized (0.01 to 0.1%). This chain joins TRBV27 and TRBJ2-1, with 11 positions matching TRBD2. V lost 2 bases to trimming and J lost 6 bases; unmatched junction nucleotides: 6. The CDR3 covers 16 residues. CDR1 and CDR2 from the germline V gene are MNHEY and SMNVEV (reference sequence). CDR3 residues: CASSLILAGGPNEQFF. The CDR3 DNA follows: TGTGCCAGCAGTTTAATCTTAGCGGGGGGGCCCAATGAGCAGTTCTTC.

To note about this clone: At one end, the junction sequence differs from germline, possibly due to a read error. The chain carries TRBV28 and TRBJ1-5; TRBD1 aligns across 8 bases. This CDR3 is built from 15 residues. Per germline, CDR1 MDHEN and CDR2 SYDVKM. The CDR3 spells CASSLSRTGGQPRHF. CDR3 nucleotide sequence: TGTGCCAGCAGTTTATCTCGTACAGGGGGTCAGCCCCGGCATTTT.

This clone was seen only a few times. A much larger clone is a single base away; this may be a read error. Other DNA sequences in the same sample also yield this CDR3. This rearrangement joins TRBV4-1 to TRBJ1-2; 9 bases agree with TRBD1. Trimming removed 3 bases from V and 4 bases from J; junction bases left unmatched: 9. Germline assignment: CDR1 MGHRA and CDR2 YSYEKL. The CDR3 contains 16 residues. The CDR3 sequence is CASSQLEGQGIYGYTF. As DNA, the CDR3 is TGCGCCAGCAGCCAGCTCGAGGGACAGGGAATCTATGGCTACACCTTC.

V and J are TRBV5-4 and TRBJ1-2; D unresolved. This CDR3 is built from 15 residues. The germline V and J ends were trimmed by 4 bases and 4 bases, with 17 bases remaining between them. Per germline, CDR1 SGHNT and CDR2 YYREEE (reference sequence). This CDR3 is CASSQVSLRGYGYTF. The CDR3 coding sequence is TGTGCCAGCAGCCAAGTCTCCCTCCGCGGCTATGGCTACACCTTC.

V gene TRBV4-3 combines with J gene TRBJ2-1, with D possibly matching TRBD1 (6 bases). V was clipped by 1 base and J by 6 bases, with 16 bases between them. Germline V gene data show CDR1 as LGHNA and CDR2 as YSLEER. This CDR3 comprises 16 residues. The CDR3 sequence is CASSQVGAGAGNEQFF. The CDR3, as DNA: TGCGCCAGCAGCCAAGTTGGGGCAGGGGCGGGCAATGAGCAGTTCTTC.

A word on this clone: An end of the junction does not agree with germline; a read error may underlie this. The DNA for the CDR3 is TGTGCCGGCAGCTGGGGGCGTTACAATGAGCAGTTCTTC. Translation: CAGSWGRYNEQFF. The V call is TRBV7-9, the J call TRBJ2-1, with a tentative D call TRBD1 (6 bases). The CDR3 consists of 13 residues. Germline lookup yields CDR1 SEHNR and CDR2 FQNEAQ (reference sequence).

The V gene is TRBV13, the J gene TRBJ2-1; weak D call: TRBD1 (6 bases). Germline values: CDR1 PRHDT, CDR2 FYEKMQ (reference sequence). Trimming pared 5 bases from V and 1 base from J, leaving 15 bases between. The CDR3 covers 16 residues. CDR3 nucleotide sequence: TGTGCCAGCAGCCCCCCGACAGGTCCGTCCTACAATGAGCAGTTCTTC. Translating it yields CASSPPTGPSYNEQFF.

The chain carries TRBV21-1 and TRBJ1-5. TRBV21-1 is deemed a pseudogene. This CDR3 spans 16 amino acids. The CDR3 loop reads CASSKALEDSNQPQHF. CDR3 in DNA: TGTGCCAGCAGCAAAGCGCTTGAGGATAGCAATCAGCCCCAGCATTTT.

About this clone: Other DNA sequences in the same sample also yield this CDR3. The rearrangement uses TRBV4-3 and TRBJ2-2; D call uncertain. With 0 bases removed from V and 5 bases from J, the gap between germline ends came to 10 bases. The CDR3 contains 15 residues. In germline, CDR1 is LGHNA, CDR2 YSLEER. CDR3 loop: CASSQDSGWTGELFF. The DNA of the CDR3 is TGCGCCAGCAGCCAAGATTCAGGTTGGACCGGGGAGCTGTTTTTT.

This clone came up a few times. The gene calls are TRBV4-1 and TRBJ1-5; D is ambiguous. Trimming removed 1 base at V and 2 bases at J, with 9 bases between. The CDR3 is made up of 15 amino acids. Germline V gene data show CDR1 as MGHRA and CDR2 as YSYEKL. The CDR3 coding sequence is TGCGCCAGCAGCCAAGTCCGGGGTGGCAATCAGCCCCAGCATTTT. Its translation: CASSQVRGGNQPQHF.

This clone appeared a few times. The chain is built from TRBV7-6 and TRBJ2-6, with a possible D match to TRBD1 (6 bases). The CDR3 extends over 18 amino acids. CDR1 and CDR2 from the germline V gene are SGHVS and FNYEAQ. Between the trimmed V and J ends, which lost 4 bases and 0 bases, there was a span of 16 bases. CDR3 DNA: TGTGCCAGCAGCTCCCTCTTAGGACAGCCCTCTGGGGCCAACGTCCTGACTTTC. Translating it yields CASSSLLGQPSGANVLTF.

This clone is medium-sized (0.01 to 0.1%) in the sample. The rearrangement joins TRBV27 to TRBJ2-7; 12 nucleotides agree with TRBD2. Germline values: CDR1 MNHEY, CDR2 SMNVEV (reference sequence). The CDR3 is 16 amino acids. V shed 2 bases, J shed 5 bases, and the junction held 7 bases outside the gene matches. The CDR3 nucleotides are TGTGCCAGCAGTTTAGTCCTAGCGGGAGGGCCTCACGAGCAGTACTTC. Amino acid sequence: CASSLVLAGGPHEQYF.

This chain connects TRBV9 to TRBJ2-2; 9 bases are shared with TRBD2. Germline CDR1 and CDR2: SGDLS and YYNGEE. The CDR3 runs to 18 residues. J was trimmed by 3 bases and V by 0 bases; bases with no gene match: 9. In nucleotides, the CDR3 is TGTGCCAGCAGCGTAGTATTAGCGGGAGCTTTGGACACCGGGGAGCTGTTTTTT. Its translation: CASSVVLAGALDTGELFF. Combining the CDR3 with reference TRBV9 and TRBJ2-2 gives the whole variable domain DSGVTQTPKHLITATGQRVTLRCSPRSGDLSVYWYQQSLDQGLQFLIQYYNGEERAKGNILERFSAQQFPDLHSELNLSSLELGDSALYFCASSVVLAGALDTGELFFGEGSRLTVL.

The rearrangement uses TRBV9 and TRBJ1-2; possibly TRBD1 for D (6 bases). Germline CDR1 and CDR2: SGDLS and YYNGEE. The V end was cut by 0 bases, the J end by 5 bases, with 14 bases between. The CDR3 is 15 residues long. For the CDR3, the DNA is TGTGCCAGCAGCGTAGCCCAGGGGCCGTTATATGGCTACACCTTC. Its translation is CASSVAQGPLYGYTF.

This clone was seen only a few times. V gene TRBV11-3 combines with J gene TRBJ2-7; TRBD2 matches at 13 bases. CDR3 size: 16 residues. V lost 5 bases, J lost 2 bases, and 6 bases stayed unmatched. Germline loops: CDR1 SGHNT, CDR2 YENEEA. The CDR3 spells CASSIGLAGAAYEQYF. The CDR3 DNA sequence: TGTGCCAGCAGCATAGGACTAGCGGGAGCAGCCTACGAGCAGTACTTC.

This clone was counted a few times. The J gene is TRBJ2-1, the V gene TRBV27, with TRBD1 identical over 8 bases. Germline V lookup: CDR1 MNHEY, CDR2 SMNVEV (reference sequence). The CDR3 is 17 amino acids. Trimming at V came to 4 bases and at J to 1 base, leaving 9 bases not matched to a gene. The CDR3 here is CASSSDPGGRSYNEQFF. The CDR3 region has the DNA TGTGCCAGCAGTTCTGACCCAGGGGGCCGTTCCTACAATGAGCAGTTCTTC.

V gene TRBV4-1 combines with J gene TRBJ2-7, with D possibly matching TRBD1 (6 bases). Trimming stripped 3 bases from V and 1 base from J, with 10 bases between. Per germline, CDR1 MGHRA and CDR2 YSYEKL. CDR3 length: 14 residues. CDR3 protein: CASSHQTGSYEQYF. CDR3 in DNA: TGCGCCAGCAGCCACCAAACAGGGTCCTACGAGCAGTACTTC.

Sample share makes this clone medium-sized. V usage is TRBV7-9 and J usage is TRBJ1-2; the D is unclear. Trimming left V 2 bases short and J 5 bases short, with 18 bases between. The CDR3 is 16 residues long. Germline V gives CDR1 SEHNR, CDR2 FQNEAQ (reference sequence). CDR3 coding DNA: TGTGCCAGCAGCTTAACGGTCTTAGAGGGCTTTTATGGCTACACCTTC. The encoded protein is CASSLTVLEGFYGYTF. The whole variable domain, filled in from reference TRBV7-9 and TRBJ1-2, reads DTGVSQNPRHKITKRGQNVTFRCDPISEHNRLYWYRQTLGQGPEFLTYFQNEAQLEKSRLLSDRFSAERPKGSFSTLEIQRTEQGDSAMYLCASSLTVLEGFYGYTFGSGTRLTVV.

This clone has only a few counts. The chain has TRBV29-1 and TRBJ2-1; D might be TRBD1 (6 bases). Trimming took 7 bases from V and 9 from J, leaving 13 bases between them. This CDR3 is 11 amino acids long. Germline values: CDR1 SQVTM, CDR2 ANQGSEA. The CDR3 loop reads CSGTTGPEQFF. For the CDR3, the DNA is TGCAGCGGAACCACAGGGCCTGAGCAGTTCTTC.

This chain joins TRBV27 and TRBJ2-1; 11 bases are shared with TRBD2. V lost 6 bases and J lost 7; bases outside the gene matches: 14. CDR3 length: 17 amino acids. CDR1 and CDR2 from the germline V gene are MNHEY and SMNVEV (reference sequence). CDR3 nucleotides: TGTGCCAGCAGCCCCTTAGGGACTAGCGGTTTAGGAAATGAGCAGTTCTTC. This sequence encodes CASSPLGTSGLGNEQFF.

The V and J genes are TRBV7-8 and TRBJ1-2; 8 nucleotides agree with TRBD1. Germline CDR1 SGHVS, CDR2 FQNEAQ. Trimming removed 3 bases from V and 0 bases from J; junction bases left unmatched: 6. CDR3 size: 16 residues. For the CDR3, the DNA is TGTGCCAGCAGCTTTGGTGTGGGACAGGCTAACTATGGCTACACCTTC. As protein: CASSFGVGQANYGYTF.

In its sample, this clone is medium-sized. The rearrangement links TRBV27 to TRBJ1-5; no reliable D call. In germline, CDR1 is MNHEY, CDR2 SMNVEV (reference sequence). The CDR3 consists of 13 residues. V lost 4 bases and J lost 4, with 8 bases in between. The CDR3 is CASSYGINQPQHF. Here the CDR3 DNA reads TGTGCCAGCAGTTATGGCATTAATCAGCCCCAGCATTTT.